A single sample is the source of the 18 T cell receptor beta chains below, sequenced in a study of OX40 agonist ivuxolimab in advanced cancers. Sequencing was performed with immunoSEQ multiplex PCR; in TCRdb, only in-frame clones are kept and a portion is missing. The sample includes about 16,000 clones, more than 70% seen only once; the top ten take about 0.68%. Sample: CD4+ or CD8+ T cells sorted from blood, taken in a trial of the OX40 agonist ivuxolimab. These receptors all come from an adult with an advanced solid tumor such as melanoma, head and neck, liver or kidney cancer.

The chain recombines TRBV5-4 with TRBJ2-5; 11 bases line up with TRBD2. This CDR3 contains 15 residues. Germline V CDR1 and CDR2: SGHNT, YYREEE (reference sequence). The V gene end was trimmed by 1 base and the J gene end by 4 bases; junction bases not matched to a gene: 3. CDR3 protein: CASSLTGLAAETQYF. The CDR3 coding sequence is TGTGCCAGCAGCTTGACGGGACTAGCGGCAGAGACCCAGTACTTC. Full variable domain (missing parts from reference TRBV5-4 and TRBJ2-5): ETGVTQSPTHLIKTRGQQVTLRCSSQSGHNTVSWYQQALGQGPQFIFQYYREEENGRGNFPPRFSGLQFPNYSSELNVNALELDDSALYLCASSLTGLAAETQYFGPGTRLLVL.

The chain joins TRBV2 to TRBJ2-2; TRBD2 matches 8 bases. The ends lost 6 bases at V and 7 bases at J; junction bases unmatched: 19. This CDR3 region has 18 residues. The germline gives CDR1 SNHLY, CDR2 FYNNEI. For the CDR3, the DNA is TGTGCCAGCAGGGGCGACTATGGGAGCGGGAGTAAGGGCGGGGAGCTGTTTTTT. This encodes CASRGDYGSGSKGGELFF. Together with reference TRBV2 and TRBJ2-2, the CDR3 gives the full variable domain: EPEVTQTPSHQVTQMGQEVILRCVPISNHLYFYWYRQILGQKVEFLVSFYNNEISEKSEIFDDQFSVERPDGSNFTLKIRSTKLEDSAMYFCASRGDYGSGSKGGELFFGEGSRLTVL.

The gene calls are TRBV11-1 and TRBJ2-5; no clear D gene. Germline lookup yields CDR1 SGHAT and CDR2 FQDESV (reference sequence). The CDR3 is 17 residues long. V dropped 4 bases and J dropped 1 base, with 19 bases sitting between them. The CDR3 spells CASSSPAPFLAQETQYF. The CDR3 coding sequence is TGTGCCAGCAGCTCGCCGGCTCCCTTCCTCGCCCAAGAGACCCAGTACTTC.

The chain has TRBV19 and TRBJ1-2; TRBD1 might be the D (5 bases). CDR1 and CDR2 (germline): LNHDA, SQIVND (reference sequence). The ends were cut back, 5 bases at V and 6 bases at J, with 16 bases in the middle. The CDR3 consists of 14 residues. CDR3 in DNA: TGTGCCAGTAGTTTCCGGACAACTATGAATGGCTACACCTTC. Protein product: CASSFRTTMNGYTF. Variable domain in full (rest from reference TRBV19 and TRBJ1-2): DGGITQSPKYLFRKEGQNVTLSCEQNLNHDAMYWYRQDPGQGLRLIYYSQIVNDFQKGDIAEGYSVSREKKESFPLTVTSAQKNPTAFYLCASSFRTTMNGYTFGSGTRLTVV.

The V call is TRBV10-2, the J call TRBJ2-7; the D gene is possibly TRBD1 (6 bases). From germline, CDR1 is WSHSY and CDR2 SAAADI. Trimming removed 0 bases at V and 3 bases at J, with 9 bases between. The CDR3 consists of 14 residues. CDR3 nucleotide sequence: TGCGCCAGCAGTGAGTCGGACAGTTACTACGAGCAGTACTTC. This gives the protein CASSESDSYYEQYF.

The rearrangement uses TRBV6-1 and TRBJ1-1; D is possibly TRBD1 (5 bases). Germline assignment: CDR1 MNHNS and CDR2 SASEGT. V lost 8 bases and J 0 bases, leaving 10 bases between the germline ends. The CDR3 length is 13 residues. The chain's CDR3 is CASRGRVNTEAFF. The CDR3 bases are TGTGCCAGCCGTGGCAGGGTGAACACTGAAGCTTTCTTT.

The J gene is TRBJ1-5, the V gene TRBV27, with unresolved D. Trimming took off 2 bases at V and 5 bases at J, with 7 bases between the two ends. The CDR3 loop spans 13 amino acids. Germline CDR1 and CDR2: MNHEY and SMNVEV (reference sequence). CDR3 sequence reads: CASSLMWDQPQHF. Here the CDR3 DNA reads TGTGCCAGCAGTTTAATGTGGGATCAGCCCCAGCATTTT.

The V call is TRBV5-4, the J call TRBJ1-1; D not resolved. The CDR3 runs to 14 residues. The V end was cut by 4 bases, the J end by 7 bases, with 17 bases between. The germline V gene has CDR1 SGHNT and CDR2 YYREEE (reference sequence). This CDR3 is CASSLGMTVGEAFF. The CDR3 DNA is TGTGCCAGCAGCCTGGGTATGACGGTCGGTGAAGCTTTCTTT.

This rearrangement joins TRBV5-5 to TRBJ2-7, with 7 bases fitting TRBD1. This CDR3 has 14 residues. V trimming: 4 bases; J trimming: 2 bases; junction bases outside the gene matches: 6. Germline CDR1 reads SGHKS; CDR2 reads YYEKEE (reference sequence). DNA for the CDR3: TGTGCCAGCAGCCAGGGACAGCCAGCCTACGAGCAGTACTTC. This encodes CASSQGQPAYEQYF.

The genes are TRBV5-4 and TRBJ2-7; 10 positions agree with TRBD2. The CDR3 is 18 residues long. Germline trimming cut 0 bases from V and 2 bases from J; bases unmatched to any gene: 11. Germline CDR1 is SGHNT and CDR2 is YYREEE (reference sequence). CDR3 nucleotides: TGTGCCAGCAGCTTGGTCCGTTCTCTAGCGGGAGAAACCTACGAGCAGTACTTC. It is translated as CASSLVRSLAGETYEQYF.

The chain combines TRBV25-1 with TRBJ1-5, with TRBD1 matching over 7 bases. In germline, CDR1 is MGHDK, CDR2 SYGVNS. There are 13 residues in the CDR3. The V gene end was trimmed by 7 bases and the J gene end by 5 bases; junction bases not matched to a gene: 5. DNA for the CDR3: TGTGCCAGCACACAGGGGCCCGATCAGCCCCAGCATTTT. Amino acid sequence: CASTQGPDQPQHF.

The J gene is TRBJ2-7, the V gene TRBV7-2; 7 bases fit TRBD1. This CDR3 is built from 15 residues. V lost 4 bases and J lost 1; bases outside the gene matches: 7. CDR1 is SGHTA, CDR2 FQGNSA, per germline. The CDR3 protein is CASSSSGTASYEQYF. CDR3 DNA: TGTGCCAGCAGCTCCTCCGGGACAGCGTCCTACGAGCAGTACTTC.

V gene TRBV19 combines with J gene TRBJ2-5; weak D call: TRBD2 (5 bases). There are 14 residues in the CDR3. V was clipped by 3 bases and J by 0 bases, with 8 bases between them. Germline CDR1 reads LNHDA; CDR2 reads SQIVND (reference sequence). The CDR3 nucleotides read TGTGCCAGTAGTATGACGGGGTACCAAGAGACCCAGTACTTC. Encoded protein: CASSMTGYQETQYF.

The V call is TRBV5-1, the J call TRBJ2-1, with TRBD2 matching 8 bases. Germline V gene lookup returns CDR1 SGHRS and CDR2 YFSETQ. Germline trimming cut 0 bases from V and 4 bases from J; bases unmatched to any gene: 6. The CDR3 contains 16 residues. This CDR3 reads CASSLADLAGYNEQFF. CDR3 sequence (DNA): TGCGCCAGCAGCTTGGCCGATTTAGCGGGATACAATGAGCAGTTCTTC. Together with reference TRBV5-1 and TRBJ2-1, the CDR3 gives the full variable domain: KAGVTQTPRYLIKTRGQQVTLSCSPISGHRSVSWYQQTPGQGLQFLFEYFSETQRNKGNFPGRFSGRQFSNSRSEMNVSTLELGDSALYLCASSLADLAGYNEQFFGPGTRLTVL.

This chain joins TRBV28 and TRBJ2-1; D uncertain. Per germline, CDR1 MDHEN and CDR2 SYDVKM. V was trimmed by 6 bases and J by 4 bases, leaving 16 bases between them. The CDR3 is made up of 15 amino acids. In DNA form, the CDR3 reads TGTGCCAGCAGCAGTCAGGTTGCCCATTACAATGAGCAGTTCTTC. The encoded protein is CASSSQVAHYNEQFF. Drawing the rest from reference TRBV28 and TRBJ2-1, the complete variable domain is DVKVTQSSRYLVKRTGEKVFLECVQDMDHENMFWYRQDPGLGLRLIYFSYDVKMKEKGDIPEGYSVSREKKERFSLILESASTNQTSMYLCASSSQVAHYNEQFFGPGTRLTVL.

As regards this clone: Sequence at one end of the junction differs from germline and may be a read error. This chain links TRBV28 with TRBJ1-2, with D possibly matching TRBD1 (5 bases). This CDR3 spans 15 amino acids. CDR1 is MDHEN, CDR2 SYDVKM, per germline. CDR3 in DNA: TGTGCCAGCAGTTCGGCGGCCAGGGTCTACGGTGGCCACACCTTC. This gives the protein CASSSAARVYGGHTF.

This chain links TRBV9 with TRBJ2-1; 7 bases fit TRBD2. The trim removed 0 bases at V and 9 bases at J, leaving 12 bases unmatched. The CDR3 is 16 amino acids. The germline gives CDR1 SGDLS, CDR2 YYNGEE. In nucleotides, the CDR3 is TGTGCCAGCAGCGTAGTTTCCAGCGGGACGAGCAGTGAGCAGTTCTTC. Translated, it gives CASSVVSSGTSSEQFF.

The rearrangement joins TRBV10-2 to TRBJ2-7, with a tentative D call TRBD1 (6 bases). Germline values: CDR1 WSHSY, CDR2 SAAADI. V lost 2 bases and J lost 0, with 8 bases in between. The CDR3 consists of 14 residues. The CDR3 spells CASSEKGVSYEQYF. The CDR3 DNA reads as TGCGCCAGCAGTGAGAAGGGGGTCTCCTACGAGCAGTACTTC.